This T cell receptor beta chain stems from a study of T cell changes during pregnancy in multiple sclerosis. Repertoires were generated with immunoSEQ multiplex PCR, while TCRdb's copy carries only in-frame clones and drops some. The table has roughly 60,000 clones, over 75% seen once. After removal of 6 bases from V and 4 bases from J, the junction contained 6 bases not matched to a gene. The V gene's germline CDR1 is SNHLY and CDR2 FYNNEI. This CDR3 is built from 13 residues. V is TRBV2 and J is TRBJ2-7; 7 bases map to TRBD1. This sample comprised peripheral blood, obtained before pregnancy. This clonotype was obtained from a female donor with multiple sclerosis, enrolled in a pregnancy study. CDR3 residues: CASSLDRAYEQYF. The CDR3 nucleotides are TGTGCCAGCAGCCTCGACAGGGCATACGAGCAGTACTTC.